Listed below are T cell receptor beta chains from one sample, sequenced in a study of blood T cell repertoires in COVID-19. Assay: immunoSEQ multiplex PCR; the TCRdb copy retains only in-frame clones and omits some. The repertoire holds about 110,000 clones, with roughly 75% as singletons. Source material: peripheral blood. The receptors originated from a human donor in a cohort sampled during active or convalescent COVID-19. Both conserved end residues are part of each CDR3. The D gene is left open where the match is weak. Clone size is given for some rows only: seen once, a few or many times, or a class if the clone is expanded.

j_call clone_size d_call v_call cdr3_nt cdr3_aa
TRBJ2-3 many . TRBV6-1 TGTGCCAGCAGTGAAGATGAGAGCCCGGGGGATACGCAGTATTTT CASSEDESPGDTQYF
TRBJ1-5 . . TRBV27 TGTGCCAGCAGTTTTACCAGGGGCAATCAGCCCCAGCATTTT CASSFTRGNQPQHF
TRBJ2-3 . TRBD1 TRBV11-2 TGTGCCAGCAGCTTAGGGGACAGGTTGAACACAGATACGCAGTATTTT CASSLGDRLNTDTQYF
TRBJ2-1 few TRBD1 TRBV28 TGTGCCAGCAGGTGGGGGACAGGGGCCTTTAATGAGCAGTTCTTC CASRWGTGAFNEQFF
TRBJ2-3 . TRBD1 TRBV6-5 TGTGCCAGCAGGGGGACAGGAACCACAGATACGCAGTATTTT CASRGTGTTDTQYF
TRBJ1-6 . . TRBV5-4 TGTGCCAGCAGCTCCTGGAGCTCCTATAATTCACCCCTCCACTTT CASSSWSSYNSPLHF
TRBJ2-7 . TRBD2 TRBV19 TGTGCCAGTAGTAAGCCGGGACTAGCGGGAGAAGAGCAGTACTTC CASSKPGLAGEEQYF
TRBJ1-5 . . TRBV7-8 TGTGCCAGCAGCGGACATAGCAATCAGCCCCAGCATTTT CASSGHSNQPQHF
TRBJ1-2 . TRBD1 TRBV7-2 TGTGCCAGCAGCTTAGCCCGGACAGGGGGCGGCTACACCTTC CASSLARTGGGYTF
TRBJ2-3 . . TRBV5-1 TGCGCCAGCAGCTTATCGGACACTAGCACAGATACGCAGTATTTT CASSLSDTSTDTQYF